These T cell receptor beta chains were read from a single sample in a study of T cells after yellow fever vaccination. TCRdb used MiXCR to reprocess the 5' RACE reads, holding one entry per CDR3 protein. The table lists about 74,000 distinct CDR3 sequences, more than 5.5% of them singletons. This specimen consisted of CD8+ T cells sorted from PBMCs, obtained 5 days after the first yellow fever vaccination. The receptor source for this set is a man aged 18 to 29 who received the YFV17D yellow fever vaccine. Both conserved end residues are part of each CDR3. Fields, in order: D gene, CDR3 length, J gene, V gene, clone size, CDR3 protein, CDR3 DNA. The D gene is left open where the match is weak. Clone sizes are given selectively: once, few, many, or a class where the clone is expanded.

TRBD1,15,TRBJ2-1,TRBV13,-,CASSLETGTGEKQFF,TGTGCCAGCAGCTTAGAAACCGGGACAGGGGAGAAGCAGTTCTTC
-,14,TRBJ2-4,TRBV7-9,few,CASSLVSAKNIQYF,TGTGCCAGCAGCCTGGTCAGTGCCAAAAACATTCAGTACTTC
-,16,TRBJ2-1,TRBV4-3,many,CASSQDRRSLYNEQFF,TGCGCCAGCAGCCAAGATCGCAGGTCGTTGTACAATGAGCAGTTCTTC
-,14,TRBJ2-1,TRBV4-3,many,CASSQTGNYNEQFF,TGCGCCAGCAGCCAAACAGGAAACTACAATGAGCAGTTCTTC
TRBD1,15,TRBJ2-7,TRBV10-3,few,CASNPLQGTVVEQYF,TGTGCCTCCAACCCTCTGCAGGGGACAGTGGTCGAGCAGTACTTC
-,12,TRBJ1-5,TRBV5-1,-,CASSFGSQPQHF,TGCGCCAGCAGCTTTGGAAGTCAGCCCCAGCATTTT
-,13,TRBJ1-2,TRBV7-6,-,CASTAGANYGYTF,TGTGCCAGCACCGCGGGAGCTAACTATGGCTACACCTTC
TRBD1,14,TRBJ2-7,TRBV5-1,-,CASRRPGQGYEQYF,TGCGCCAGCAGACGTCCGGGACAGGGGTACGAGCAGTACTTC
TRBD1,15,TRBJ2-2,TRBV5-1,many,CASSEGRQGAGELFF,TGCGCCAGCAGCGAGGGTCGACAGGGGGCCGGGGAGCTGTTTTTT
-,12,TRBJ2-1,TRBV5-1,many,CASSQHRNEQFF,TGCGCCAGCAGCCAACACAGGAATGAGCAGTTCTTC
-,14,TRBJ2-1,TRBV27,many,CASSRGSTINEQFF,TGTGCCAGCAGTCGAGGTAGCACGATCAATGAGCAGTTCTTC
TRBD1,15,TRBJ1-4,TRBV5-1,-,CASSPGQGVHEKLFF,TGCGCCAGCAGCCCGGGACAGGGAGTCCACGAAAAACTGTTTTTT
TRBD1,16,TRBJ1-6,TRBV18,many,CASSPIRDSYNSPLHF,TGTGCCAGCTCACCAATCAGGGACAGCTATAATTCACCCCTCCACTTT
-,15,TRBJ1-5,TRBV5-5,large,CASSLYRDSPRPQHF,TGTGCCAGCAGCTTATACCGGGACTCCCCCAGGCCCCAGCATTTT
-,14,TRBJ2-7,TRBV12-2,-,CASRLCLAMGEQYF,TGTGCAAGTCGCTTATGTCTAGCCATGGGTGAGCAGTACTTC
-,12,TRBJ2-7,TRBV12-3/TRBV12-4,-,CASSRIVYEQYF,TGTGCCAGCAGCCGTATCGTCTACGAGCAGTACTTC